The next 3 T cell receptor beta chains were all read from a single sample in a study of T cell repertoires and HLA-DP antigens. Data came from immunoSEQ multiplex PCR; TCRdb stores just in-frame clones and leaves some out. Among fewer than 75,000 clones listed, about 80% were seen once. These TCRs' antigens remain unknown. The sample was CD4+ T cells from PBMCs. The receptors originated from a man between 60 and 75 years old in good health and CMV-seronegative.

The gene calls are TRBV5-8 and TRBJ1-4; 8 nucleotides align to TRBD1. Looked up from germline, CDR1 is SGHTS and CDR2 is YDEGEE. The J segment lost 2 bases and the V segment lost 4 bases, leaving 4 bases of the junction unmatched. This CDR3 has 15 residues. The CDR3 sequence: CASSPGQGTNEKLFF. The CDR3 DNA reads TGTGCCAGCAGCCCCGGACAGGGCACTAATGAAAAACTGTTTTTT.

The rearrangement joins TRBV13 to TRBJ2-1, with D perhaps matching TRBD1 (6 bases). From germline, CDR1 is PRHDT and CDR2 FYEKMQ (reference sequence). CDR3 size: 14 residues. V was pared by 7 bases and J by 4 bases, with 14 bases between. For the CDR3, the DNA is TGTGCCAGCACCCTATGGACAGAATACAATGAGCAGTTCTTC. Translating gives CASTLWTEYNEQFF.

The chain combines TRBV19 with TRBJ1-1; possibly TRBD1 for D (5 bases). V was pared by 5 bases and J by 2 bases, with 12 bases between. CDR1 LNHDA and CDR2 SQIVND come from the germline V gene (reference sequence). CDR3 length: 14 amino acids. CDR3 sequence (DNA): TGTGCCAGTAGTTTCGGCAGGGCTAACACTGAAGCTTTCTTT. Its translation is CASSFGRANTEAFF.